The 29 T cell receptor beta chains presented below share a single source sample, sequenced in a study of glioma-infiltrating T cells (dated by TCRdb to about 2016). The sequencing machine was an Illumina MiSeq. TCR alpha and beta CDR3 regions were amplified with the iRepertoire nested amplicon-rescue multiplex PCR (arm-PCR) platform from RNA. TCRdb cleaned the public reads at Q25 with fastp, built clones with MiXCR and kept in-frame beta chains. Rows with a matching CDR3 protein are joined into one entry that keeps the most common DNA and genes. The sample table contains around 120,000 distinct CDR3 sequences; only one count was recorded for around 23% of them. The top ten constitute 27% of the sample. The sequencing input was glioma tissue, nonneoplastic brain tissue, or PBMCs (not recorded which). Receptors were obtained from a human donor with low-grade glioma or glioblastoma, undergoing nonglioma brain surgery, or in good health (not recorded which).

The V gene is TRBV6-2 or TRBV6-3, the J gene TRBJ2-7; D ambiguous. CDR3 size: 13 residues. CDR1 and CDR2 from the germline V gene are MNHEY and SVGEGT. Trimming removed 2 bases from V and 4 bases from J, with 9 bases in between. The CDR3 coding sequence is TGTGCCAGCAGTTACCCGGGTGGGTACGAGCAGTACGTC. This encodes CASSYPGGYEQYV.

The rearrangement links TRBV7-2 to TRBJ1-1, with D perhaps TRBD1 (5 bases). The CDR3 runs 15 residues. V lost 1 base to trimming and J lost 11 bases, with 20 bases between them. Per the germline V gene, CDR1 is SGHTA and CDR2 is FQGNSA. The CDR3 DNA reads TGTGCCAGCAGCTTAGTAATTGGGGGGAGCGTTCCTGCTTTCTTT. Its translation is CASSLVIGGSVPAFF.

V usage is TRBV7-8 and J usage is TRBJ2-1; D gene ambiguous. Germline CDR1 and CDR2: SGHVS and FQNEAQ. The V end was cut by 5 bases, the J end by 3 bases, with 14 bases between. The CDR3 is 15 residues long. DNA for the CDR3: TGTGCCAGCAGCGCTCATCTTGAAAACTACAATGAGCAGTTCTTC. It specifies CASSAHLENYNEQFF.

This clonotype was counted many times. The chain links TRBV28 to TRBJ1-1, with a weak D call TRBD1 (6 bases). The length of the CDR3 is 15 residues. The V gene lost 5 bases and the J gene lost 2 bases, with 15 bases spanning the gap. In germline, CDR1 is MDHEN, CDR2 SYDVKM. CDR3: CASSPRLGGNTEAFF. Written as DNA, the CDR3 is TGTGCCAGCAGTCCCCGCTTAGGGGGTAACACTGAAGCTTTCTTT.

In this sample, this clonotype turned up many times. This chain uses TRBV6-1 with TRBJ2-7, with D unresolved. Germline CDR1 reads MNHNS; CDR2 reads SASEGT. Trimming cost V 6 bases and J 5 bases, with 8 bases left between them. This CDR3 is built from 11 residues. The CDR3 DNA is TGTGCCAGCAGGGAGCACAACGAGCAGTACGTC. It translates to CASREHNEQYV.

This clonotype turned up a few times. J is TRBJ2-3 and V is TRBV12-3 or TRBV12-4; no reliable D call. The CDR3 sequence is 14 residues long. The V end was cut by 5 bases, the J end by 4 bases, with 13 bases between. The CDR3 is CASSPASEADTQYF. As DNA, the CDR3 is TGTGCCAGCAGTCCAGCCTCGGAAGCAGATACGCAGTATTTT.

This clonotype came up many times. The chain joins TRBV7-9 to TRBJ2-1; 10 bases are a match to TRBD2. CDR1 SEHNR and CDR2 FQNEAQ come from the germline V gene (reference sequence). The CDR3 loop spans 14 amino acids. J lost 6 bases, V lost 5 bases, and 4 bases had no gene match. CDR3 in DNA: TGTGCCAGCAGCAGGACTAGCGGCCTCAATGAGCAGTTCTTC. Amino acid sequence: CASSRTSGLNEQFF.

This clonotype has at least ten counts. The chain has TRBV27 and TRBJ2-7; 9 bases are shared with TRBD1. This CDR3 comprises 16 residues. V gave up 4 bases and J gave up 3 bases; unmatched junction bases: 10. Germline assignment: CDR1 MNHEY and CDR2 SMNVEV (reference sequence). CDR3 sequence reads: CASSSRTGATRYEQYV. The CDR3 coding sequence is TGTGCCAGCAGTTCACGGACAGGGGCGACACGCTACGAGCAGTACGTC.

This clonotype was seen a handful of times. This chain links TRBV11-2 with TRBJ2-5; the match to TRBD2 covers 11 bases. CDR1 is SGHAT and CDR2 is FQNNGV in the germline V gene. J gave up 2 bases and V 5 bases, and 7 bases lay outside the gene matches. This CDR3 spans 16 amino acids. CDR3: CASSRLAGYRQETQYF. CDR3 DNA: TGTGCCAGCAGCCGACTAGCGGGGTATCGGCAAGAGACCCAGTACTTC.

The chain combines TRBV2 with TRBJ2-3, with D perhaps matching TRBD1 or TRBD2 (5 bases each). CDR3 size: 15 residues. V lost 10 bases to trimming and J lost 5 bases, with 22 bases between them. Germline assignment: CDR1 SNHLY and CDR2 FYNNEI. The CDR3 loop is CATRRGSAGGDTQYF. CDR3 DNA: TGTGCCACGCGACGGGGATCAGCTGGGGGAGATACGCAGTATTTT.

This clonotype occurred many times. The CDR3 sequence: CASSLQPYNSPLHF. CDR3 sequence (DNA): TGTGCCAGCAGTTTGCAACCCTATAATTCACCCCTCCACTTT. The chain employs TRBV27 and TRBJ1-6; D gene uncertain. The V gene lost 3 bases and the J gene lost 2 bases, with 5 bases spanning the gap. The CDR3 runs to 14 residues. Per germline, CDR1 MNHEY and CDR2 SMNVEV (reference sequence).

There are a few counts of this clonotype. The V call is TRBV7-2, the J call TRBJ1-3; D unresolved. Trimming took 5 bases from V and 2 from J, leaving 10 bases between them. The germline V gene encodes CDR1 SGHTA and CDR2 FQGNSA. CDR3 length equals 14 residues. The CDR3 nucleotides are TGTGCCAGCAGCCCCCGGATGGCTGGAAACACCATATATTTT. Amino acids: CASSPRMAGNTIYF.

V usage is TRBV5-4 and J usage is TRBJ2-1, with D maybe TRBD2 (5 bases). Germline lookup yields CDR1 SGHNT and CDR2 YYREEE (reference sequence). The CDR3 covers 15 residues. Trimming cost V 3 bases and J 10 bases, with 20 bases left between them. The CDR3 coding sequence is TGTGCCAGCAGCTCCCGGCTAGCTACCTTAAAGGAGCAGTTCTTC. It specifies CASSSRLATLKEQFF.

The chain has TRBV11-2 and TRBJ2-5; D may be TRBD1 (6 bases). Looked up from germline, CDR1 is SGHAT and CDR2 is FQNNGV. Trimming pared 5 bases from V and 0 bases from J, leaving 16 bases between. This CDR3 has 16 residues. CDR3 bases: TGTGCCAGCAGCCAAACCCCCGACAGGTACCAAGAGACCCAGTACTTC. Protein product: CASSQTPDRYQETQYF.

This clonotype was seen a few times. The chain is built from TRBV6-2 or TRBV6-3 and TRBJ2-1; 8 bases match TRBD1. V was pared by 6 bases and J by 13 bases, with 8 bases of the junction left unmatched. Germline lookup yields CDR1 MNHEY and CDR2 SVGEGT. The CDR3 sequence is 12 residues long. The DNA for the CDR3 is TGTGCCAGCAGCCTCGACAGGGGAGGTCAGTTCTTC. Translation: CASSLDRGGQFF.

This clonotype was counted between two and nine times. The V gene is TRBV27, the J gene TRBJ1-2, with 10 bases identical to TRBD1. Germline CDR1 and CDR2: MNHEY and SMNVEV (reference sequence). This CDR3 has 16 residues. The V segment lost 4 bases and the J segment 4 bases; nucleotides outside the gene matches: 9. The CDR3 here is CASSSRPGQGSYGYTF. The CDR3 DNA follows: TGTGCCAGCAGTTCGCGCCCGGGACAGGGGAGCTATGGCTACACCTTC.

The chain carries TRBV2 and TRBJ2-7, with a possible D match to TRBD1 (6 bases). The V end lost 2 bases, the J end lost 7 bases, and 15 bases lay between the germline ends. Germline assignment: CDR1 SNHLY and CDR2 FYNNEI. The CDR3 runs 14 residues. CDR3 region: CASSEFPGVNEQYV. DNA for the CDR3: TGTGCCAGCAGTGAATTCCCAGGGGTGAATGAGCAGTACGTC.

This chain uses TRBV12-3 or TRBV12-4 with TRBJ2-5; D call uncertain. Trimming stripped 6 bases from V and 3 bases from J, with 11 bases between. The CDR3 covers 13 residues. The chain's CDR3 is CASSRPPEETQYF. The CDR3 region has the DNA TGTGCCAGCAGCCGTCCCCCAGAAGAGACCCAGTACTTC.

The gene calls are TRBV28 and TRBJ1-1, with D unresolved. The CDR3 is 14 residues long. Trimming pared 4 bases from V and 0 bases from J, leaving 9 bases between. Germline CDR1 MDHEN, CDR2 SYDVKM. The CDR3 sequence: CASSYFRMNTEAFF. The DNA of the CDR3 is TGTGCCAGCAGTTATTTTAGAATGAACACTGAAGCTTTCTTT.

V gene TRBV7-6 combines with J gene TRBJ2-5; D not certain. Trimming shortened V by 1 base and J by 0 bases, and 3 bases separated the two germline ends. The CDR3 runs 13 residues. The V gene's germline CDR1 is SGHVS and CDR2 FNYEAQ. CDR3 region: CASSLGDQETQYF. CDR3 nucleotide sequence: TGTGCCAGCAGCTTAGGTGACCAAGAGACCCAGTACTTC.

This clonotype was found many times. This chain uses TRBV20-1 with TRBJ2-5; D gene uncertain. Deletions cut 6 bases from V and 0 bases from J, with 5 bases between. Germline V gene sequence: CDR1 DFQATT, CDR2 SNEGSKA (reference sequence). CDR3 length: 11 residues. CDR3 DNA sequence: TGCAGTGCCCACGACCAAGAGACCCAGTACTTC. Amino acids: CSAHDQETQYF.

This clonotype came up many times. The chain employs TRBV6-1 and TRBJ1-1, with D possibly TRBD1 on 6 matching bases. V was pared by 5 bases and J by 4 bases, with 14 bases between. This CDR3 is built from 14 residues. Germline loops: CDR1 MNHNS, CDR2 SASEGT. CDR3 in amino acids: CASSYGGSVTEAFF. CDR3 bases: TGTGCCAGCAGTTATGGGGGCTCGGTCACTGAAGCTTTCTTT.

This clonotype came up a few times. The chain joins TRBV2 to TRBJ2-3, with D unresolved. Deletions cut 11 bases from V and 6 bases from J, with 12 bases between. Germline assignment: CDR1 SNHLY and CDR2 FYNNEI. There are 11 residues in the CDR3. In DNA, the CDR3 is TGTGCCGGTCCTAGGGCCGATACGCAGTATTTT. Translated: CAGPRADTQYF.

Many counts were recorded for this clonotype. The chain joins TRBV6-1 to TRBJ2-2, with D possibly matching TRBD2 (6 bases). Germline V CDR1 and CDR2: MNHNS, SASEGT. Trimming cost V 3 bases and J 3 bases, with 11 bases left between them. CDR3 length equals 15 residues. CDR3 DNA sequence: TGTGCCAGCAGTGACCGCGGGACCTACACCGGGGAGCTGTTTTTT. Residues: CASSDRGTYTGELFF.

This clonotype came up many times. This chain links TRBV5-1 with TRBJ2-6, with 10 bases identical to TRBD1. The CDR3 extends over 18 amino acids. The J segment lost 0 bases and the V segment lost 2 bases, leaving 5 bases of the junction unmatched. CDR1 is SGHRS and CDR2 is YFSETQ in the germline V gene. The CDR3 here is CASSLGTGARSGANVLTF. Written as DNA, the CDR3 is TGCGCCAGCAGCTTAGGGACAGGGGCCCGCTCTGGGGCCAACGTCCTGACTTTC.

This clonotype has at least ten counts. The CDR3 DNA follows: TGCAGTGCCCGGACTAGCGGGGGGGCCACGCAGTATTTT. Protein sequence: CSARTSGGATQYF. V and J are TRBV20-1 and TRBJ2-3; 15 bases line up with TRBD2. The CDR3 is 13 residues long. The germline V gene encodes CDR1 DFQATT and CDR2 SNEGSKA (reference sequence). After removal of 6 bases from V and 9 bases from J, the junction contained 4 bases not matched to a gene.

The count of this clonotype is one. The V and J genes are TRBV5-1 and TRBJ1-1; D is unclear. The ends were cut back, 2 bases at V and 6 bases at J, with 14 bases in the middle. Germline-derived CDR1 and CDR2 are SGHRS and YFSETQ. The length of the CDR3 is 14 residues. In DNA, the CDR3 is TGCGCCAGCAGCTTACAAGTTACCGGGGCTGAAGCTTTCTTT. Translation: CASSLQVTGAEAFF. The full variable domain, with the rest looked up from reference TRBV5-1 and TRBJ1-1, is KAGVTQTPRYLIKTRGQQVTLSCSPISGHRSVSWYQQTPGQGLQFLFEYFSETQRNKGNFPGRFSGRQFSNSRSEMNVSTLELGDSALYLCASSLQVTGAEAFFGQGTRLTVV.

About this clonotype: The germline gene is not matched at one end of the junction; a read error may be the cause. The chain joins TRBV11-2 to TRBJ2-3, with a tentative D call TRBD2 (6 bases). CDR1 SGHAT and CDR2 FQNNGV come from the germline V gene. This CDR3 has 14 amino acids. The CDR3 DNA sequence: TGTGCCAGCGACCCGGGGGACCGGGTGGATATGCAGTATTTT. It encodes CASDPGDRVDMQYF.

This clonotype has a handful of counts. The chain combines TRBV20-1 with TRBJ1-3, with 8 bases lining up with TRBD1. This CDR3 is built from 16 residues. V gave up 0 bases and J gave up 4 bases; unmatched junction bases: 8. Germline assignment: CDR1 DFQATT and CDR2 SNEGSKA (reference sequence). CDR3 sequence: CSARDSGQGGGNTIYF. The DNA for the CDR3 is TGCAGTGCTAGAGACTCTGGACAGGGCGGAGGAAACACCATATATTTT.